This T cell receptor beta chain appears in the sequencing data of a study of blood T cell repertoires in COVID-19. As for the study in general: The United States, Italy and Spain supplied acute and convalescent COVID-19 samples.

Using immunoSEQ multiplex PCR, the repertoire was profiled, and TCRdb retains in-frame clones only, with some absent. The sample consists of about 220,000 clones, more than 80% of them appearing once. Sequencing was done on a sample of PBMCs or T cells enriched from blood (not recorded which). This clonotype was sampled from a woman aged 40 to 50 with acute COVID-19.

As DNA, the CDR3 is TGTGCCTGGAGTACAGGCCTGATGAACACTGAAGCTTTCTTT. It yields the protein CAWSTGLMNTEAFF. The V and J genes are TRBV30 and TRBJ1-1; the D gene is possibly TRBD1 (5 bases). Germline CDR1 and CDR2: GTSNPN and SVGIG (reference sequence). The CDR3 covers 14 residues. Trimming removed 2 bases at V and 0 bases at J, with 10 bases between.